A selection of T cell receptor beta chains follows, all from one sample in a study of cytomegalovirus exposure and HLA in healthy donors. The method was immunoSEQ multiplex PCR; TCRdb's version includes in-frame clones alone and lacks a portion of them. The sample comprises 100,000 to 150,000 clones, roughly 80% of which are singletons, and around 1.2% rests with the top ten. The sequenced sample consisted of PBMCs. Source of these receptors: a girl aged 2-10 years in good health and CMV-seronegative. CDR3s include the opening cysteine and the closing phenylalanine or tryptophan. D genes are given only for firm matches. Not every row has a clone size; where given, it reads once, few, many or a size class.

D gene	clone size	V gene	J gene	CDR3 protein	CDR3 DNA
TRBD2	once	TRBV7-8	TRBJ2-3	CASSLIRLAEDTQYF	TGTGCCAGCAGCTTAATTAGACTAGCCGAAGATACGCAGTATTTT
.	.	TRBV4-1	TRBJ2-7	CASSQVADATYEQYF	TGCGCCAGCAGCCAAGTTGCTGATGCAACCTACGAGCAGTACTTC
TRBD1	.	TRBV7-2	TRBJ2-3	CASSAWTGRLTDTQYF	TGTGCCAGCAGCGCCTGGACAGGCCGTCTCACAGATACGCAGTATTTT
.	.	TRBV29-1	TRBJ2-5	CSAGQFRETQYF	TGCAGCGCTGGACAGTTCCGAGAGACCCAGTACTTC
.	.	TRBV28	TRBJ1-2	CASSFVAASNYGYTF	TGTGCCAGCAGTTTTGTGGCGGCTAGTAACTATGGCTACACCTTC
TRBD1	.	TRBV6-1	TRBJ1-1	CASSEKRGTGMAFF	TGTGCCAGCAGTGAAAAGAGGGGGACAGGGATGGCTTTCTTT
.	.	TRBV21-1	TRBJ2-5	CASSKQEGQFQETQYF	TGTGCCAGCAGCAAACAGGAGGGACAGTTCCAAGAGACCCAGTACTTC
TRBD1	.	TRBV6-5	TRBJ1-6	CASSYYGTGGTPLHF	TGTGCCAGCAGTTATTACGGGACAGGGGGAACACCCCTCCACTTT
TRBD2	once	TRBV11-3	TRBJ2-3	CASSLGGGARGDTQYF	TGTGCCAGCAGCTTAGGCGGGGGGGCCAGGGGAGATACGCAGTATTTT
TRBD2	once	TRBV10-2	TRBJ2-1	CATHQAGGSYNEQFF	TGCGCCACCCACCAAGCGGGGGGCAGCTACAATGAGCAGTTCTTC
.	.	TRBV27	TRBJ1-6	CASSFSGLRPLHF	TGTGCCAGCAGTTTCTCGGGACTGAGGCCCCTCCACTTT
.	.	TRBV11-2	TRBJ2-4	CASSPDRRLAKNIQYF	TGTGCCAGCAGCCCCGACAGGAGACTAGCCAAAAACATTCAGTACTTC
TRBD1	.	TRBV29-1	TRBJ2-2	CSVLGTTGANTGELFF	TGCAGCGTTCTAGGAACAACAGGGGCGAACACCGGGGAGCTGTTTTTT
TRBD1	.	TRBV28	TRBJ2-7	CASRKTGTHEQYF	TGTGCCAGCAGGAAGACAGGGACCCACGAGCAGTACTTC
TRBD1	few	TRBV5-1	TRBJ1-3	CASRPGQGHSGNTIYF	TGCGCCAGCAGACCAGGACAGGGGCACTCTGGAAACACCATATATTTT
.	.	TRBV7-3	TRBJ1-5	CASSLYRTSNQPQHF	TGTGCCAGCAGCTTATACAGAACAAGCAATCAGCCCCAGCATTTT
TRBD2	.	TRBV5-6	TRBJ2-1	CASSLRREIYNEQFF	TGTGCCAGCAGCTTGAGGCGGGAGATCTACAATGAGCAGTTCTTC
.	.	TRBV7-2	TRBJ1-1	CASSTVPMNTEAFF	TGTGCCAGCAGTACAGTTCCGATGAACACTGAAGCTTTCTTT
.	few	TRBV5-1	TRBJ1-1	CASSLEAGPLNTEAFF	TGCGCCAGCAGCTTGGAAGCAGGGCCATTGAACACTGAAGCTTTCTTT
.	.	TRBV28	TRBJ2-7	CASSLWQADGHEQYF	TGTGCCAGCAGTTTATGGCAGGCCGACGGTCACGAGCAGTACTTC
.	.	TRBV7-9	TRBJ1-3	CASSFSDTGNTIYF	TGTGCCAGCAGCTTTTCAGATACTGGAAACACCATATATTTT
.	.	TRBV7-2	TRBJ2-6	CASSLRRGSGANVLTF	TGTGCCAGCAGCTTAAGGAGAGGATCTGGGGCCAACGTCCTGACTTTC
.	few	TRBV15	TRBJ1-1	CATSRTRGEGAFF	TGTGCCACCAGCAGGACAAGGGGGGAGGGAGCTTTCTTT
TRBD1	.	TRBV11-2	TRBJ1-2	CASSPIQGLPGYTF	TGTGCCAGCAGCCCGATACAGGGGCTCCCTGGCTACACCTTC
TRBD1	.	TRBV7-9	TRBJ1-6	CASSPKGAGQIVSPLHF	TGTGCCAGCAGCCCGAAGGGGGCGGGACAAATAGTTTCACCCCTCCACTTT
.	.	TRBV29-1	TRBJ2-2	CSVVEDTGELFF	TGCAGCGTTGTGGAGGACACCGGGGAGCTGTTTTTT
.	.	TRBV27	TRBJ1-5	CASSRVFGSNQPQHF	TGTGCCAGCAGCCGGGTGTTTGGCAGCAATCAGCCCCAGCATTTT
TRBD2	few	TRBV19	TRBJ2-2	CASGSGRTTGELFF	TGTGCCAGTGGAAGCGGGAGAACCACCGGGGAGCTGTTTTTT
TRBD1	.	TRBV5-6	TRBJ2-7	CASSPGDREAYEQYF	TGTGCCAGCAGCCCCGGGGACAGGGAGGCCTACGAGCAGTACTTC
TRBD2	.	TRBV2	TRBJ2-1	CASLISLAATTYNEQFF	TGTGCCAGCTTAATTTCACTAGCGGCGACTACCTACAATGAGCAGTTCTTC
TRBD2	.	TRBV2	TRBJ2-3	CASRGLAGRGDTQYF	TGTGCCAGCAGGGGACTAGCGGGTAGAGGGGATACGCAGTATTTT
TRBD2	.	TRBV10-3	TRBJ2-1	CAISESRTSGRANEQFF	TGTGCCATCAGTGAGTCACGAACTAGCGGGAGAGCGAATGAGCAGTTCTTC
TRBD1	.	TRBV7-6	TRBJ2-7	CASSLEGQTYEQYF	TGTGCCAGCAGCTTAGAGGGACAGACCTACGAGCAGTACTTC
TRBD1	.	TRBV9	TRBJ1-1	CASSVSTGWDTEAFF	TGTGCCAGCAGCGTATCGACAGGGTGGGACACTGAAGCTTTCTTT
.	.	TRBV6-6	TRBJ2-7	CASSSGQKGREQYF	TGTGCCAGCAGTTCGGGACAAAAGGGTCGCGAGCAGTACTTC
.	.	TRBV29-1	TRBJ1-2	CSGKVGGDYGYTF	TGCAGCGGGAAGGTTGGCGGGGACTATGGCTACACCTTC
TRBD1	once	TRBV30	TRBJ1-2	CAWSSGGSYGYTF	TGTGCCTGGAGTTCAGGGGGCAGCTATGGCTACACCTTC
.	.	TRBV30	TRBJ2-7	CAWRVGGAYEQYF	TGTGCCTGGAGAGTTGGCGGGGCGTACGAGCAGTACTTC
.	.	TRBV18	TRBJ1-1	CASSPLGTTNTEAFF	TGTGCCAGCTCACCTCTAGGTACGACGAACACTGAAGCTTTCTTT
TRBD1	few	TRBV7-2	TRBJ1-3	CASSLDRVGNTIYF	TGTGCCAGCAGCTTGGACAGGGTTGGAAACACCATATATTTT
.	.	TRBV27	TRBJ2-2	CATRWGVNSNTGELFF	TGTGCCACACGGTGGGGGGTCAATTCGAACACCGGGGAGCTGTTTTTT
.	.	TRBV30	TRBJ2-3	CAWSKTQGADTQYF	TGTGCCTGGAGTAAAACCCAGGGCGCAGATACGCAGTATTTT
.	.	TRBV7-9	TRBJ2-5	CASSSSRGTQYF	TGTGCCAGCAGTTCATCTAGGGGGACCCAGTACTTC
.	.	TRBV2	TRBJ2-3	CASKGGSTDTQYF	TGTGCCAGCAAGGGGGGGTCCACAGATACGCAGTATTTT
.	few	TRBV6-1	TRBJ1-5	CASRVGGNQPQHF	TGTGCCAGCAGGGTCGGGGGCAATCAGCCCCAGCATTTT
TRBD1	.	TRBV19	TRBJ1-3	CASSTSRDRASGNTIYF	TGTGCCAGTAGTACATCCAGGGACAGGGCCTCTGGAAACACCATATATTTT
TRBD2	.	TRBV2	TRBJ2-7	CASRRTSGSQNEQYF	TGTGCCAGCAGGAGGACTAGCGGGAGTCAGAACGAGCAGTACTTC
.	once	TRBV7-3	TRBJ2-3	CASSSHSADTQYF	TGTGCCAGCAGCTCGCATAGCGCAGATACGCAGTATTTT
TRBD1	once	TRBV5-1	TRBJ2-3	CASSLRDRGLVTDTQYF	TGCGCCAGCAGCCTCCGGGACAGGGGGCTAGTAACAGATACGCAGTATTTT
TRBD1	.	TRBV9	TRBJ2-1	CASSVAGGNEQFF	TGTGCCAGCAGCGTAGCAGGGGGCAATGAGCAGTTCTTC
TRBD1	.	TRBV7-9	TRBJ2-1	CASSLRQGYSYNEQFF	TGTGCCAGCAGCCTCAGACAGGGTTACTCCTACAATGAGCAGTTCTTC
.	.	TRBV7-2	TRBJ1-1	CASSSRQENTEAFF	TGTGCCAGCAGCTCAAGACAGGAAAACACTGAAGCTTTCTTT
TRBD1	once	TRBV7-2	TRBJ1-2	CASSLATGADYGYTF	TGTGCCAGCAGCTTAGCGACAGGGGCTGACTATGGCTACACCTTC
.	.	TRBV6-6	TRBJ2-7	CASSSLEAAYEQYF	TGTGCCAGCAGTTCGCTGGAGGCCGCCTACGAGCAGTACTTC
.	.	TRBV6-1	TRBJ2-7	CASANNEQYF	TGTGCCAGCGCCAACAACGAGCAGTACTTC
.	.	TRBV5-1	TRBJ2-2	CASSLYSSRNTGELFF	TGCGCCAGCAGCTTGTATTCTAGCCGCAACACCGGGGAGCTGTTTTTT
.	.	TRBV5-1	TRBJ1-2	CASSLEAGNYGYTF	TGCGCCAGCAGCTTGGAGGCAGGGAACTATGGCTACACCTTC